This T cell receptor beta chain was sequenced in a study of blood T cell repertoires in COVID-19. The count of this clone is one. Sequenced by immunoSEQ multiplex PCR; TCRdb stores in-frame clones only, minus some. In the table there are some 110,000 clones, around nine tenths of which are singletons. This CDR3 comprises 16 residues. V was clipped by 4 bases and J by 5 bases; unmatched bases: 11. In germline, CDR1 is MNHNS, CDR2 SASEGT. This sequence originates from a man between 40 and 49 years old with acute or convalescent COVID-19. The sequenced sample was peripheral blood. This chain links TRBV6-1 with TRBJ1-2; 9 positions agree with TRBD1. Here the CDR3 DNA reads TGTGCCAGCAGTGGTTTGGGACAGGGAACTGGGTATGGCTACACCTTC. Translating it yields CASSGLGQGTGYGYTF.